This T cell receptor beta chain was identified in a study of blood T cells in healthy people across ages (dated by TCRdb to the mid-2010s). For the wider study: In model experiments, template switching captured about one uniquely barcoded TCR beta cDNA molecule for every two T cells. Age-related changes in TCR beta repertoire diversity were measured in the study by deep sequencing normalized with unique cDNA molecular identifiers. The donors were split into four age groups: young (average 16 years), middle-aged (roughly 42), aged (more than 60) and long-lived (more than 80). The study analyzed two additional independent replicas of 1 million unique cDNA reads from the same blood draw for two donors, one aged 18 to 29 and one aged 80 or older.

Systemically healthy Caucasian individuals from Russia, around 38 in total and aged roughly 6 to 95 years, were included as donors. Roughly 9 milliliters of peripheral blood were drawn from each donor into EDTA-treated Vacutainer tubes. Ficoll-Paque density-gradient centrifugation was used to isolate PBMCs, with at least 6.5 million obtained per sample. Total RNA was extracted from PBMCs with Trizol reagent, with at least 6 micrograms obtained per sample. For every donor, flow cytometry on a PBMC aliquot measured the percentage of naive CD45RAhigh/CD27high T cells. The germline V gene (reference sequence) provides CDR1 DFQATT and CDR2 SNEGSKA. V and J are truncated by 4 bases and 4 bases respectively, leaving an intervening sequence of 21 bases. CDR3 length: 16 amino acids, cysteine to phenylalanine. The sequence is cut down to CDR3 DNA, 48 bases in frame from base 1. Overall study results and their limits: As age increased, observed TCR beta diversity per million T cells dropped in a roughly linear way, and a significant reduction was already evident by age 40. Compared with the aged group, the long-lived group had more naive CD4+ T cells, fewer expanded clones and increased TCR diversity, a pattern suggesting age selection. Because donor CMV infection status was unknown, age-related changes in expanded clonotypes were potentially confounded. Estimates of total diversity based on one million sequenced T cells were regarded as lower bounds and as underestimates. Since profiling was done on bulk unsorted PBMCs, naive and antigen-experienced compartments could not be conclusively compared. The percentage of naive T cells measured by flow cytometry correlated strongly with observed TCR beta diversity.

In regard to this clonotype: Its antigen is unknown. Within one base of it there is no much larger clone, and no base qualities were kept.

The library relied on 5' RACE. TCRdb records Illumina HiSeq 2500 as the sequencer. The second PCR ran for roughly 7 to 12 cycles and used a J-beta primer mix along with a sample-barcoded 5' primer. A unique molecular identifier was introduced onto each TCR beta cDNA molecule by a template-switch 5' adaptor carrying 12 random nucleotides. Each sample yielded at least 2.5 million CDR3-containing paired-end reads. The Mint cDNA synthesis kit, primed by a TRBC-specific oligonucleotide, was used to synthesize first-strand cDNA from all RNA. Following uracil-DNA glycosylase treatment, all cDNA underwent a first 18-cycle PCR with the universal primers M1SS and BC2_uni_R. The source study handled its data this way. For normalization, 1 million high-quality reads, each with a distinct molecular identifier, were randomly selected from each sample. Instead of being binned into consensus sequences, reads with shared molecular identifiers were discarded. MiTCR, with a Q25 quality threshold and the strictest error-elimination algorithm, was used for CDR3 identification, clonotype clustering and error correction. A nonparametric unseen species model with Euler transformation was used to estimate lower-bound total TCR beta diversity. TCRdb took the public reads, trimmed them with fastp at Q25, ran MiXCR for clone calling and kept in-frame beta chains. Every entry covers one CDR3 protein and lists the most common genes and DNA from its rows. For this entry, the V and J calls and clone size follow TCRdb and not the study's own pipeline. The sample table lists more than 900,000 distinct CDR3 sequences, about 28% of them with a count of one. 9.5% to 13% of the sample belongs to the ten largest clones.

This sample also appeared in a second study, on T cells of mothers and their children. From that second study: Donors were nine systemically healthy Caucasian individuals: three mothers and their six children. cDNA synthesis used all of the extracted RNA, with approximately 1.6 ug of RNA in each 15 ul reaction. In the second PCR, the M1S primer introduced both the sample barcodes and 2-4 random nucleotides. Over 8 million TCR beta CDR3 reads were obtained for each mother, and around 2.7 million reads were obtained for each child. Thymic selection shapes the output of TCR recombination in a similar way in related and unrelated pairs, and inherited differences have a minor effect. Normalized repertoire overlap was always slightly but never significantly higher in related than unrelated mother-child pairs. No persistent microchimeric T cell clones were detected, at a sensitivity of around 100 clones per million clonotypes. In the study, deep NGS was used to compare the TCR beta repertoires of mothers and children, and features distinguishing related mother-child pairs from unrelated individuals were sought. On average, the children were around 11 +/- 4 years old, while the mothers were roughly 40 +/- 4 years old. Libraries were sequenced on Illumina HiSeq 2000 with 100+100 nt paired-end reads after adapter ligation with NEBNext reagents. To prevent cross-contamination, the mother and child libraries were prepared a month apart and were sequenced in separate runs. Between roughly 500,000 and 2,100,000 distinct TCR beta clonotypes were identified per donor. Naive TCR beta clonotypes were estimated from low-frequency clonotypes matched to each donor's FACS-determined naive share, without sorting.

The receptor's source is a woman in her 40s in good health. The chain was built from TRBV20-1 and TRBJ2-3; no D gene call is confident. Material for sequencing was blood. The nucleotide sequence reads as follows: TGCAGTGCTACCGGTGCCCGCCGTGGTTTGTCAGATACGCAGTATTTT. This yields the protein CSATGARRGLSDTQYF.